This TCR beta chain originates from a study of cytomegalovirus exposure and HLA in healthy donors. Researchers ran the PCR with 60 Vbeta and 13 Jbeta primers. Using immunoSEQ multiplex PCR, the repertoire was profiled, and TCRdb retains in-frame clones only, with some absent. In the table there are about 170,000 clones, 60% to 85% of which are singletons. Germline V gene lookup returns CDR1 SEHNR and CDR2 FQNEAQ (reference sequence). The V end lost 3 bases, the J end lost 1 base, and 16 bases lay between the germline ends. This CDR3 has 17 residues. What was sequenced was PBMCs. The chain carries TRBV7-9 and TRBJ2-4; D uncertain. This receptor was identified in a woman aged 45-59 years in good health and CMV-seropositive. The CDR3 spells CASSFFYAESAKNIQYF. The CDR3 coding sequence is TGTGCCAGCAGCTTTTTCTACGCGGAGTCCGCCAAAAACATTCAGTACTTC.